Sequencing of this TCR beta chain was carried out in a study of T-cell memory formation after mild COVID-19. Study results and limitations: A second wave expanding day 15 to 37 was CD4+-biased; contracting clones were balanced. Confirmation was lacking for SARS-CoV-2 specificity of second-wave clones that peaked on day 37.

Using constant-segment primers, 5'RACE produced TCR alpha and TCR beta cDNA libraries carrying sample barcodes and UMIs. Using its own MiXCR run on the 5' RACE reads, TCRdb lists one record per CDR3 protein. The repertoire consists of roughly 550,000 distinct CDR3 sequences, with 20% occurring once and the leading ten covering about 12%. This CDR3 spans 16 amino acids. Germline V gene lookup returns CDR1 MNHEY and CDR2 SVGAGI. The J segment lost 2 bases and the V segment lost 4 bases, leaving 5 bases of the junction unmatched. This clonotype was recorded at least ten times. Its antigen is not known. The sequence was obtained from an adult woman who had mild COVID-19 (a few samples of this study predate the infection). Cell type and time point are not known. This chain joins TRBV6-5 and TRBJ2-1; 10 bases agree with TRBD1. The sample was PBMCs or a T cell subset sorted from them (not recorded which). In nucleotides, the CDR3 is TGTGCCAGCAGTTCTTCCGGGACAGGGGCCTACAATGAGCAGTTCTTC. Translated, it gives CASSSSGTGAYNEQFF.